What follows are 8 T cell receptor beta chains derived from one specimen sequenced in a study of blood T cell repertoires in COVID-19. The repertoire was sequenced with immunoSEQ multiplex PCR; TCRdb's copy has only in-frame clones and lacks some. The sample yields approximately 250,000 clones, roughly nine tenths seen once. Sequenced material: peripheral blood. Source of these receptors: a man younger than 35 with active or convalescent COVID-19.

Many counts were recorded for this clone. V gene TRBV2 combines with J gene TRBJ1-5, with 10 bases that match TRBD1. Germline loops: CDR1 SNHLY, CDR2 FYNNEI. Trimming cost V 6 bases and J 6 bases; bases outside gene matches: 8. The CDR3 runs 15 residues. The CDR3 is CASREDRGGTQPQHF. The CDR3 nucleotides read TGTGCCAGCAGGGAGGACAGGGGGGGTACTCAGCCCCAGCATTTT.

The V gene is TRBV5-1, the J gene TRBJ1-2; the D gene is possibly TRBD1 (5 bases). V lost 0 bases to trimming and J lost 2 bases, with 11 bases between them. The CDR3 runs to 15 residues. Germline V gives CDR1 SGHRS, CDR2 YFSETQ. CDR3 DNA: TGCGCCAGCAGCTTGGCCCCAGGGTCGAACTATGGCTACACCTTC. Residues: CASSLAPGSNYGYTF. The variable domain in full, completed from reference TRBV5-1 and TRBJ1-2, reads KAGVTQTPRYLIKTRGQQVTLSCSPISGHRSVSWYQQTPGQGLQFLFEYFSETQRNKGNFPGRFSGRQFSNSRSEMNVSTLELGDSALYLCASSLAPGSNYGYTFGSGTRLTVV.

This clone was observed a few times. The V call is TRBV7-9, the J call TRBJ2-1, with D unclear. Germline CDR1 reads SEHNR; CDR2 reads FQNEAQ (reference sequence). Trimming took 1 base from V and 0 from J, leaving 10 bases between them. The CDR3 is 16 residues long. The CDR3 region has the DNA TGTGCCAGCAGCTTAGGCGGCTTCACCTCCTACAATGAGCAGTTCTTC. Its protein product is CASSLGGFTSYNEQFF.

This CDR3 is CASSPHGVGGADTQYF. The CDR3 DNA sequence: TGTGCCAGCAGTCCACACGGCGTAGGGGGAGCAGATACGCAGTATTTT. The rearrangement joins TRBV25-1 to TRBJ2-3, with D perhaps matching TRBD1 (6 bases). Trimming left V 5 bases short and J 4 bases short, with 19 bases between. CDR1 MGHDK and CDR2 SYGVNS come from the germline V gene. The CDR3 is made up of 16 amino acids. Drawing the rest from reference TRBV25-1 and TRBJ2-3, the complete variable domain is EADIYQTPRYLVIGTGKKITLECSQTMGHDKMYWYQQDPGMELHLIHYSYGVNSTEKGDLSSESTVSRIRTEHFPLTLESARPSHTSQYLCASSPHGVGGADTQYFGPGTRLTVL.

This clone was detected only a few times. The chain employs TRBV2 and TRBJ1-4; the D gene is possibly TRBD1 (6 bases). Germline assignment: CDR1 SNHLY and CDR2 FYNNEI. CDR3 length equals 18 residues. The V end lost 3 bases, the J end lost 0 bases, and 17 bases lay between the germline ends. CDR3 loop: CASSDPDSPNTTNEKLFF. The CDR3 region has the DNA TGTGCCAGCAGTGACCCGGACAGCCCGAATACAACTAATGAAAAACTGTTTTTT. Complete variable domain (other parts from reference TRBV2 and TRBJ1-4): EPEVTQTPSHQVTQMGQEVILRCVPISNHLYFYWYRQILGQKVEFLVSFYNNEISEKSEIFDDQFSVERPDGSNFTLKIRSTKLEDSAMYFCASSDPDSPNTTNEKLFFGSGTQLSVL.

The DNA of the CDR3 is TGTGCCAGCAGCGTAGGACTAGCGGGAGCCCGTAATGAGCAGTTCTTC. Translating gives CASSVGLAGARNEQFF. The rearrangement uses TRBV9 and TRBJ2-1; 12 nucleotides agree with TRBD2. Per germline, CDR1 SGDLS and CDR2 YYNGEE. V lost 0 bases and J lost 7; bases outside the gene matches: 5. The CDR3 consists of 16 residues.

J is TRBJ2-5 and V is TRBV3-1 (or the pseudogene TRBV3-2); D is unresolved. This CDR3 is built from 14 residues. Trimming stripped 4 bases from V and 5 bases from J, with 14 bases between. Per germline, CDR1 LGHDT and CDR2 YNNKEL (reference sequence). The CDR3 nucleotides are TGTGCCAGCAGCCGGCTGGTAGCTCAGGAGACCCAGTACTTC. The encoded protein is CASSRLVAQETQYF.

J is TRBJ2-6 and V is TRBV7-2, with D perhaps matching TRBD1 (5 bases). V lost 3 bases, J lost 1 base, and 13 bases lay in between. Germline lookup yields CDR1 SGHTA and CDR2 FQGNSA. This CDR3 contains 17 residues. CDR3 loop: CASSFQVTASGANVLTF. The CDR3 DNA reads TGTGCCAGCAGCTTTCAGGTGACAGCATCTGGGGCCAACGTCCTGACTTTC.